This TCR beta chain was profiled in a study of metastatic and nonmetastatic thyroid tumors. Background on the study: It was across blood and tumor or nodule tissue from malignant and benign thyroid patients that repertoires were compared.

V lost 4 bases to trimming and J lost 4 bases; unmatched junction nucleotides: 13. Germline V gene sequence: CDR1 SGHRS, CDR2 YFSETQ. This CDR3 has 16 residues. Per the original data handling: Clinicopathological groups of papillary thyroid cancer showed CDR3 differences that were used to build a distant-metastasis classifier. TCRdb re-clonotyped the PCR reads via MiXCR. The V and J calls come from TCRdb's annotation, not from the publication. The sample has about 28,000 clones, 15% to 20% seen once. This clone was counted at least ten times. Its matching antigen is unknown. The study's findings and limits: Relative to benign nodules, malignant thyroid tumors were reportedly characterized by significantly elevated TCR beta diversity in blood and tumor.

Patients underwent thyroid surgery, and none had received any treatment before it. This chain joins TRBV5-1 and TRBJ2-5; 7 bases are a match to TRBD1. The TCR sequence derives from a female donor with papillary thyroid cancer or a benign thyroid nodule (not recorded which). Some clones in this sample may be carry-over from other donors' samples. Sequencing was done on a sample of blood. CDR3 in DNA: TGCGCCAGCAGCCGAATGGACCGGGACAGTGGAGAGACCCAGTACTTC. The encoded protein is CASSRMDRDSGETQYF.